This TCR beta chain derives from a study of shared clonotypes between healthy human individuals (TCRdb year 2020). Regarding the study in general: The cohort included three men and a couple of women between 18 and 49 years of age. Per donor, three plates each were used for CD4 naive and CD4 memory, two for CD8 naive, and one for CD8 memory. Blood TCR repertoires of several healthy adults were deeply sequenced to estimate repertoire size and the extent of clonotype sharing between individuals. Libraries were prepared and TCR repertoires were sequenced by different laboratories using diverse techniques, in order to increase sequencing depth and limit assay-specific biases. Each donor's leukapheresis produced roughly between about 0.9 and 9.5 billion PBMCs. The paper's findings and limits, for the study overall: Pairwise subsampling led to the expectation that sequencing depth would affect the degree of clonotype sharing among donors. Sampling was limited to blood, and TCR repertoires in tissue likely differ from TCR repertoires in blood. Incomplete sequencing was indicated by rarefaction of sorted-subset datasets, despite the large sequencing depth. Compared with non-shared clonotypes, the clonotypes found in all four sorted-subset donors had higher generation probabilities. The small number of donors limited the genetic and exposure-history diversity represented. When four donors were compared, the shared fraction of clonotypes was about 5.2% for naive CD4, roughly 3.4% for naive CD8, 2% to 2.5% for memory CD4, and less than 0.5% for memory CD8. Larger estimated clonotype richness was generally found for naive subsets than for memory subsets.

TCR CDR3 regions were amplified from genomic DNA by multiplex PCR using the deep immunoSEQ assay. Genomic DNA extracted from each cell subset was distributed evenly over all wells of several immunoSEQ 96-well plates, and each plate served as one replicate. For sorted subsets, around 200 ng genomic DNA, equal to 30,000 to 35,000 T cell genomes, was loaded into each replicate PCR. Purified libraries were quantified with a Qubit 3.0 fluorometer, sized on a Bioanalyzer 2100, and re-quantified with the KAPA Library Quantification kit. Every immunoSEQ 96-well plate was sequenced on a separate single-read 150-cycle Illumina NextSeq 550 flow cell. The study's processing was this. Because the immunoSEQ output held only junctional sequences and lacked quality scores, the filtering could not match the filtering applied to full-length reads. To assign V/J genes and CDR3, sequences were annotated against IMGT germline references using PyIR, a Python wrapper for IgBLAST v1.9. Reads with weak V/J assignments (E-value above 1e-6), missing CDR3, stop codons, out-of-frame junctions, or ambiguous translated residues were removed. V3J clonotypes were defined as sequences sharing the same inferred V gene, J gene, and CDR3 amino acid sequence. Percentage overlap between repertoires was computed as shared unique clonotypes divided by the size of the smaller repertoire. Richness of each repertoire was evaluated using RTK rarefaction, the Chao1 estimator, and Recon v2.1 estimates of unobserved clonotypes. Generation probabilities for all TCRbeta clonotypes obtained by the gDNA method from a handful of donors were computed using OLGA. The immuneACCESS repertoire file appears here via TCRdb, limited to in-frame rearrangements. These files lack a portion of the clones; in checked studies, under half of the deficit traces to unresolved V genes, and the cause of the others is not known. That table supplies the V and J calls and clone size; D and trimming were determined from the DNA. The sample records some 1.4 million clones, roughly 95% of which are singletons. The top ten clonotypes cover roughly 1.1% of the sample.

Concerning this clone itself: What this receptor recognizes is not known. The record has no base qualities; no much larger clone is one base away.

The donors were healthy, HIV-negative adults who had no recently reported acute infections or vaccinations. Every donor was a Caucasian adult residing in Nashville, Tennessee, USA. CD4+ T cells were enriched by magnetic negative selection; naive cells were then positively selected on CD45RA, and the negative fraction formed the memory subset. Blood was collected by leukapheresis, and PBMCs were isolated by Ficoll-Histopaque density gradient centrifugation and then cryopreserved in liquid nitrogen vapor phase. Analytical flow cytometry was used to check the purity and quantity of each magnetically sorted T cell population. Genomic DNA was isolated from every sorted fraction and measured by UV absorbance on a Nanodrop 2000c. CDR1 is given as SEHNR and CDR2 as FQNEAQ, both from the germline V gene (reference sequence). The CDR3 runs 14 amino acids, cysteine and phenylalanine included. Only the CDR3 portion is preserved as DNA: 42 bases, with reading frame beginning at the first base. Clipping removes 5 bases from V and 4 bases from J, with 7 as the unmatched junction base count.

Input material: naive CD4+ T cells sorted from blood. The sample's cell subset or site label, decoded: CD45RA+ positively selected. This TCR was sampled from a man aged 25 to 40 in good health. The chain couples TRBV7-9 to TRBJ2-7, and TRBD1 aligns with 8 junction nucleotides. The CDR3 corresponds to CASSIDRGVYEQYF. The sequenced DNA: TGTGCCAGCAGCATCGACAGGGGAGTGTACGAGCAGTACTTC.